This T cell receptor beta chain was identified during a study of CD8+CD57+ T cells in acquired aplastic anemia (dated by TCRdb to 2016 to 2018). The study in broad terms: On average, sorted CD4+ and CD8+ cells yielded 3.2 ug of extracted DNA, with a range of roughly 0.17 to 27.4 ug. An average of around 10 million reads for CD4+ cells and roughly 12 million reads for CD8+ cells was obtained from healthy donor samples. General findings and caveats noted by the study authors: CD8+ Simpson's diversity did not differ significantly between patients and healthy controls (P=0.060). Some 31 CD8+ CDR3 sequences were shared between patients and controls but appeared highly expressed in patients and within their immunodominant clones.

This clonotype occurred a few times. What this receptor recognizes is not known. No per-base quality is available; no much larger clone lies one base away. In this study, sorted CD4+ and CD8+ T cells from the blood of healthy subjects and of severe aplastic anemia patients had their TCR repertoires deep-sequenced. Ficoll-Paque density gradient centrifugation was used to isolate peripheral blood mononuclear cells. Before DNA was extracted, CD4+ and CD8+ T cells were sorted using either FACS or magnetic beads. Profiling of TCR beta VDJ combinations and CDR3 sequences used genomic DNA as the template. TCR repertoire sequencing was run on an Illumina HiSeq 2000. The source study handled its data this way. TRBV/TRBJ rearrangement plots, CDR3 size and DJ length profiles, and Simpson's diversity index were used to evaluate the repertoires. The immunodominant clone was defined as the most abundant DNA sequence in deep sequencing data. CDR3 amino acid sequences were screened for sharing across subjects and were compared with published repertoires and the VDJdb database. The raw public data were reprocessed by TCRdb itself: fastp quality trimming at Q25, MiXCR clonotype calling, in-frame beta chains only. CDR3 protein sequences are deduplicated, and each keeps its most common genes and DNA. The V and J calls follow TCRdb's processing rather than the paper's. This sample gives under 250,000 distinct CDR3 sequences in total; approximately 35% of them show up just once. Of the sample, 1% to 1.3% is held by the ten largest clones.

V is pared back by 0 bases and J by 4 bases, with 8 bases lying between the germline termini. CDR1 and CDR2 (SGHRS, YFSETQ) derive from the germline V gene. The CDR3 sequence holds 13 residues, the cysteine and phenylalanine included. Here the CDR3 DNA is all that survives: 39 bases in frame from base 1. The sample consisted of sorted CD4+, CD8+, or CD8+CD57+ T cells (not recorded which) from PBMCs. The TCR originated in a human donor in good health, serving as a control. The rearrangement combines TRBV5-1 with TRBJ2-7, with an unclear D gene assignment. The DNA reads TGCGCCAGCAGCTTGGGGCAGGAATACGAGCAGTACTTC. Its protein product is CASSLGQEYEQYF.